These 18 T cell receptor beta chains originate from one sample sequenced in a study of T cell responses to AZD1222 COVID-19 vaccine. TCRdb's copy holds only in-frame clones and misses some; the assay was immunoSEQ multiplex PCR. In the table there are about 150,000 clones, around four fifths of which are singletons. Specimen: peripheral blood, collected on day 0 of AZD1222 vaccination. The receptors here all came from an adult in good health.

The rearrangement uses TRBV24-1 and TRBJ1-5; TRBD1 is a possible D gene (5 bases). Germline V gives CDR1 KGHDR, CDR2 SFDVKD. This CDR3 spans 16 amino acids. V was cut by 3 bases and J by 5 bases, with 16 bases left in between. CDR3 sequence: CATSDQGEGNDQPQHF. The CDR3, as DNA: TGTGCCACCAGTGATCAAGGCGAGGGGAACGATCAGCCCCAGCATTTT.

V is TRBV28 and J is TRBJ2-7; 9 bases match TRBD1. The V segment lost 7 bases and the J segment 4 bases; nucleotides outside the gene matches: 8. The CDR3 totals 14 residues. Germline lookup yields CDR1 MDHEN and CDR2 SYDVKM. The CDR3 nucleotides read TGTGCCAGCATCCATTCGGACAGGGGATACGAGCAGTACTTC. Amino acid sequence: CASIHSDRGYEQYF.

This chain uses TRBV5-1 with TRBJ1-5; no reliable D call. Deletions cut 4 bases from V and 4 bases from J, with 18 bases between. Looked up from germline, CDR1 is SGHRS and CDR2 is YFSETQ. The CDR3 loop spans 16 amino acids. CDR3 loop: CASSPGGVAGNQPQHF. The CDR3 DNA follows: TGCGCCAGCAGCCCTGGAGGTGTGGCAGGAAATCAGCCCCAGCATTTT.

This clone was picked up one time. The rearrangement links TRBV3-1 (or the pseudogene TRBV3-2) to TRBJ1-1; D uncertain. This CDR3 region has 15 residues. Germline assignment: CDR1 LGHDT and CDR2 YNNKEL (reference sequence). The V and J ends lost 4 bases and 2 bases respectively, with 14 bases between them. CDR3 amino acids: CASSRPEGGNTEAFF. CDR3 sequence (DNA): TGTGCCAGCAGCCGCCCGGAGGGAGGAAACACTGAAGCTTTCTTT.

In regard to this clone: Other nucleotide sequences in the sample specify the same CDR3. V and J are TRBV3-1 (or the pseudogene TRBV3-2) and TRBJ1-1; D is unclear. This CDR3 is built from 13 residues. The V gene's germline CDR1 is LGHDT and CDR2 YNNKEL (reference sequence). Trimming stripped 4 bases from V and 1 base from J, with 7 bases between. The CDR3 nucleotides read TGTGCCAGCAGCCGTACAGAGAACACTGAAGCTTTCTTT. This sequence encodes CASSRTENTEAFF.

This clone was counted once. The chain employs TRBV6-5 and TRBJ2-1; 11 bases match TRBD2. The CDR3 loop spans 15 amino acids. From germline, CDR1 is MNHEY and CDR2 SVGAGI. The V and J ends lost 6 bases and 5 bases, in that order; junction bases with no gene match: 6. The CDR3 DNA sequence: TGTGCCAGCAGCCTTCTAGCGGGGGGACACAATGAGCAGTTCTTC. Its protein is CASSLLAGGHNEQFF.

J is TRBJ2-3 and V is TRBV5-1; D possibly corresponds to TRBD2 (6 bases). Trimming stripped 1 base from V and 3 bases from J, with 12 bases between. CDR1 and CDR2 (germline): SGHRS, YFSETQ. The CDR3 length is 15 residues. CDR3 residues: CASSLLLASTDTQYF. As DNA, the CDR3 is TGCGCCAGCAGCTTGCTGCTAGCGTCGACAGATACGCAGTATTTT.

The DNA for the CDR3 is TGTGCCAGCAGCCAAAACAGGGGGCAGGGCGTAATCAGCCCCCAGCATTTT. Amino acid sequence: CASSQNRGQGVISPQHF. The J gene is TRBJ1-5, the V gene TRBV3-1 (or the pseudogene TRBV3-2), with 9 bases fitting TRBD1. The CDR3 is 17 amino acids. Germline loops: CDR1 LGHDT, CDR2 YNNKEL (reference sequence). Trimming cost V 2 bases and J 10 bases; bases outside gene matches: 15.

The CDR3 here is CASSPTGGGNYRQFF. The CDR3 DNA reads as TGTGCCAGCAGTCCTACAGGGGGGGGAAATTATCGGCAGTTCTTC. V gene TRBV28 combines with J gene TRBJ2-1, with a possible D match to TRBD1 (8 bases). Trimming took 5 bases from V and 12 from J, leaving 23 bases between them. The germline V gene encodes CDR1 MDHEN and CDR2 SYDVKM. This CDR3 spans 15 amino acids.

The chain is built from TRBV27 and TRBJ1-1; D gene ambiguous. This CDR3 is built from 14 residues. Trimming removed 8 bases from V and 1 base from J, with 14 bases in between. Per the germline V gene, CDR1 is MNHEY and CDR2 is SMNVEV (reference sequence). DNA of the CDR3: TGTGCCAGCGGAAGAACAGCCGCGAACACTGAAGCTTTCTTT. This gives the protein CASGRTAANTEAFF.

Comments on this clone: Different DNA sequences within this sample yield the same CDR3. This chain uses TRBV7-3 with TRBJ1-1, with D maybe TRBD1 (5 bases). There are 13 residues in the CDR3. Deletions cut 1 base from V and 3 bases from J, with 6 bases between. Germline-derived CDR1 and CDR2 are SGHTA and FQGTGA. This chain's CDR3 is CASSLRGDTEAFF. The CDR3 DNA is TGTGCCAGCAGCTTAAGGGGGGACACTGAAGCTTTCTTT.

This chain joins TRBV24-1 and TRBJ1-5, with D tentatively TRBD1 (6 bases). The CDR3 consists of 16 residues. V lost 4 bases and J lost 0, with 12 bases in between. Germline-derived CDR1 and CDR2 are KGHDR and SFDVKD. The CDR3 protein is CATSDKTGVSNQPQHF. DNA for the CDR3: TGTGCCACCAGTGACAAGACAGGAGTTAGCAATCAGCCCCAGCATTTT.

This sequence joins TRBV3-1 (or the pseudogene TRBV3-2) and TRBJ2-3; D might be TRBD1 (6 bases). The germline CDR1 and CDR2 sequences are LGHDT and YNNKEL (reference sequence). V lost 5 bases and J 0 bases, leaving 21 bases between the germline ends. CDR3 length: 18 residues. The CDR3 nucleotides read TGTGCCAGCAGCTCCGGGACAAGGACCCTCCTTAGCACAGATACGCAGTATTTT. Its translation is CASSSGTRTLLSTDTQYF.

This chain links TRBV5-1 with TRBJ1-5, with 8 nucleotides matching TRBD1. The CDR3 spans 14 residues. Trimming removed 3 bases from V and 6 bases from J; junction bases left unmatched: 5. In germline, CDR1 is SGHRS, CDR2 YFSETQ. CDR3 protein: CASSSGQGAQPQHF. CDR3 sequence (DNA): TGCGCCAGCAGCTCCGGACAGGGCGCTCAGCCCCAGCATTTT.

A remark on this clone: Other nucleotide sequences from this sample produce the same CDR3. The chain has TRBV28 and TRBJ1-3; the D gene is possibly TRBD1 (5 bases). The V end was cut by 2 bases, the J end by 4 bases, with 15 bases between. The CDR3 is made up of 16 amino acids. Germline lookup yields CDR1 MDHEN and CDR2 SYDVKM. Here the CDR3 reads CASSLLVGAGGNTIYF. CDR3 DNA sequence: TGTGCCAGCAGTTTACTGGTTGGGGCCGGGGGAAACACCATATATTTT. The complete variable domain, with remaining parts taken from reference TRBV28 and TRBJ1-3, reads DVKVTQSSRYLVKRTGEKVFLECVQDMDHENMFWYRQDPGLGLRLIYFSYDVKMKEKGDIPEGYSVSREKKERFSLILESASTNQTSMYLCASSLLVGAGGNTIYFGEGSWLTVV.

The rearrangement links TRBV7-8 to TRBJ1-6, with 7 bases matching TRBD1. From germline, CDR1 is SGHVS and CDR2 FQNEAQ. The length of the CDR3 is 14 residues. The junction had 5 bases not matched to a gene; V was cut back by 7 bases and J by 5 bases. The CDR3 DNA sequence: TGTGCCAGCACGTCAGGGGGAAATAATTCACCCCTCCACTTT. Translating gives CASTSGGNNSPLHF.

The CDR3 DNA follows: TGTGCCAGCAGCTTAGTAACAGGATACGAGCAGTACTTC. Its translation is CASSLVTGYEQYF. The V gene is TRBV7-9, the J gene TRBJ2-7; a weak D match, TRBD1 (5 bases). CDR1 is SEHNR and CDR2 is FQNEAQ in the germline V gene (reference sequence). This CDR3 comprises 13 residues. Trimming pared 1 base from V and 4 bases from J, leaving 8 bases between.

CDR3 loop: CASSETTTNEKLFF. The CDR3 DNA sequence: TGTGCCAGCAGTGAAACGACAACTAATGAAAAACTGTTTTTT. The chain couples TRBV6-1 to TRBJ1-4; D not certain. The V gene's germline CDR1 is MNHNS and CDR2 SASEGT. The CDR3 extends over 14 amino acids. Trimming shortened V by 2 bases and J by 0 bases, and 4 bases separated the two germline ends.